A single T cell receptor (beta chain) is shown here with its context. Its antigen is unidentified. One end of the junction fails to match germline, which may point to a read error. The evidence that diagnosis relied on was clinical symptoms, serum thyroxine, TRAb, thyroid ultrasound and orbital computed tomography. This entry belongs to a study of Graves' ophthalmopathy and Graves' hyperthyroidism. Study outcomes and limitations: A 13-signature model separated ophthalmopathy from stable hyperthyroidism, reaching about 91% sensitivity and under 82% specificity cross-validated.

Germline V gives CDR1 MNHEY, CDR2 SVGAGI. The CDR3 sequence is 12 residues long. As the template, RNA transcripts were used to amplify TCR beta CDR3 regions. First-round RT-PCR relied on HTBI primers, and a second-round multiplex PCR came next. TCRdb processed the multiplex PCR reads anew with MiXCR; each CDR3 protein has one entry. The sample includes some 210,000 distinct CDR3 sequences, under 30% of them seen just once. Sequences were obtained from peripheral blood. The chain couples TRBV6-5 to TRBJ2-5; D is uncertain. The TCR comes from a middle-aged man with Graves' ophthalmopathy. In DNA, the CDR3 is TGTGCCAGCAGTTACAACCAAGGGACCCAGTACTTC. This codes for CASSYNQGTQYF.